What follows are 26 T cell receptor beta chains derived from one specimen sequenced in a study of T cell repertoires in cytomegalovirus infection. These TCRs' antigens remain unknown. TCRdb fed the reads into MiXCR, producing one record per CDR3 protein. There are around 100,000 distinct CDR3 sequences in the sample; 42% occur only once, and around 70% lies in the top ten. The material was CD8+ T cells from cultured PBMCs, obtained from culture after CMV antigen stimulation. All receptors derive from a human donor in good health (CMV status not recorded). Some clones in this sample may be carry-over from other donors' samples.

CDR3 residues: CASSYGGGSSYEQYF. The CDR3 DNA sequence: TGTGCCAGCAGTTACGGGGGCGGGAGCTCCTACGAGCAGTACTTC. J is TRBJ2-7 and V is TRBV27, with D perhaps matching TRBD2 (7 bases). With 4 bases removed from V and 0 bases from J, the gap between germline ends came to 13 bases. Germline CDR1 reads MNHEY; CDR2 reads SMNVEV (reference sequence). The CDR3 length is 15 residues.

The chain couples TRBV7-2 to TRBJ2-5; D uncertain. CDR3 length equals 11 residues. Germline CDR1 SGHTA, CDR2 FQGNSA. V lost 5 bases, J lost 6 bases, and 7 bases lay in between. CDR3: CASSLGKTQYF. Written as DNA, the CDR3 is TGTGCCAGCAGCCTGGGGAAGACCCAGTACTTC.

The genes are TRBV2 and TRBJ1-1; TRBD1 aligns across 9 bases. This CDR3 spans 15 amino acids. The germline V gene encodes CDR1 SNHLY and CDR2 FYNNEI. Germline trimming cut 5 bases from V and 1 base from J; bases unmatched to any gene: 5. The CDR3: CASSRDRVENTEAFF. In DNA form, the CDR3 reads TGTGCCAGCAGTCGGGACAGGGTCGAGAACACTGAAGCTTTCTTT.

V and J are TRBV2 and TRBJ2-7; tentatively, D is TRBD1 or TRBD2 (5 bases each). V was pared by 6 bases and J by 6 bases, with 15 bases between. The germline CDR1 and CDR2 sequences are SNHLY and FYNNEI. The CDR3 extends over 13 amino acids. The CDR3, as DNA: TGTGCCAGCAGGTCCGGGACCGCGGCCGAGCAGTACTTC. Translated: CASRSGTAAEQYF. The full variable domain, its missing parts supplied by reference TRBV2 and TRBJ2-7, is EPEVTQTPSHQVTQMGQEVILRCVPISNHLYFYWYRQILGQKVEFLVSFYNNEISEKSEIFDDQFSVERPDGSNFTLKIRSTKLEDSAMYFCASRSGTAAEQYFGPGTRLTVT.

The chain recombines TRBV4-2 with TRBJ2-3; TRBD2 aligns across 14 bases. Germline CDR1 LGHNA, CDR2 YNFKEQ. The CDR3 covers 19 residues. The trim removed 1 base at V and 5 bases at J, leaving 11 bases unmatched. This CDR3 reads CASSQVRLAGGPERDTQYF. The CDR3 DNA sequence: TGTGCCAGCAGCCAAGTGCGACTAGCGGGGGGGCCAGAGAGAGATACGCAGTATTTT.

The chain recombines TRBV2 with TRBJ1-6, with 7 bases that match TRBD1. Germline CDR1 is SNHLY and CDR2 is FYNNEI. Trimming at V came to 7 bases and at J to 7 bases, leaving 7 bases not matched to a gene. This CDR3 region has 14 residues. DNA of the CDR3: TGTGCCAGCAACGGGGACAGCTCCAATTCACCCCTCCACTTT. It codes for CASNGDSSNSPLHF.

This clonotype was observed a handful of times. The chain carries TRBV7-8 and TRBJ2-7; a possible D gene is TRBD2 (7 bases). Germline values: CDR1 SGHVS, CDR2 FQNEAQ. The CDR3 has 15 amino acids. V shed 0 bases and J shed 7 bases, with 16 bases lying between them. Written as DNA, the CDR3 is TGTGCCAGCAGCTTAGCGGGAGGGGGGGATTTGGAGCAGTACTTC. This translates into CASSLAGGGDLEQYF.

Only a few counts were recorded for this clonotype. The chain combines TRBV4-1 with TRBJ2-7; 8 bases are shared with TRBD1. The trim removed 0 bases at V and 1 base at J, leaving 5 bases unmatched. CDR3 length: 16 residues. Germline CDR1 reads MGHRA; CDR2 reads YSYEKL. Here the CDR3 reads CASSQDKGQGSYEQYF. CDR3 DNA: TGCGCCAGCAGCCAAGATAAAGGACAGGGTTCCTACGAGCAGTACTTC.

This clonotype was seen more than once but under ten times. The genes are TRBV12-3 or TRBV12-4 and TRBJ2-4, with 7 bases fitting TRBD1. This CDR3 has 13 residues. Losses at the gene ends were 7 bases for V and 9 bases for J; bases not matched to a gene: 9. The CDR3 DNA reads as TGTGCCAGCACAAAGGGGGCTTTGGGCATTCAGTACTTC. Translating gives CASTKGALGIQYF.

This clonotype has at least ten counts. The chain is built from TRBV7-8 and TRBJ1-2; D gene uncertain. The CDR3 is 13 amino acids. V lost 3 bases, J lost 6 bases, and 11 bases lay in between. The V gene's germline CDR1 is SGHVS and CDR2 FQNEAQ. CDR3 sequence reads: CASSFIPSHGYTF. In DNA, the CDR3 is TGTGCCAGCAGCTTCATCCCGAGTCATGGCTACACCTTC.

The chain is built from TRBV7-3 and TRBJ2-1, with D possibly being TRBD1 (6 bases). Germline CDR1 reads SGHTA; CDR2 reads FQGTGA. The CDR3 totals 15 residues. The V and J ends lost 2 bases and 3 bases respectively, with 11 bases between them. CDR3 in amino acids: CASSLGPGVYNEQFF. The CDR3 bases are TGTGCCAGCAGCTTAGGGCCAGGGGTCTACAATGAGCAGTTCTTC.

V and J are TRBV28 and TRBJ2-5, with 7 positions matching TRBD1. Germline V gene sequence: CDR1 MDHEN, CDR2 SYDVKM. V was clipped by 2 bases and J by 3 bases; unmatched bases: 6. The CDR3 runs to 15 residues. This chain's CDR3 is CASSLVGDREETQYF. The CDR3 coding sequence is TGTGCCAGCAGTTTAGTCGGGGACAGAGAAGAGACCCAGTACTTC.

This clonotype appeared a few times. The DNA for the CDR3 is TGTGCCAGCAGTTACTCGGGGGGCGGGTTTCATTATGGCTACACCTTC. Translating gives CASSYSGGGFHYGYTF. The chain couples TRBV6-5 to TRBJ1-2; TRBD1 is a possible D gene (6 bases). Germline values: CDR1 MNHEY, CDR2 SVGAGI. The CDR3 sequence is 16 residues long. Between the trimmed V and J ends, which lost 0 bases and 5 bases, there was a span of 16 bases.

At least ten counts were recorded for this clonotype. The chain has TRBV19 and TRBJ2-2, with D possibly being TRBD2 (5 bases). Germline loops: CDR1 LNHDA, CDR2 SQIVND (reference sequence). The ends were cut back, 3 bases at V and 6 bases at J, with 8 bases in the middle. The CDR3 is made up of 13 amino acids. The CDR3 sequence is CASSMSGAGELFF. CDR3 nucleotides: TGTGCCAGTAGTATGTCCGGGGCCGGGGAGCTGTTTTTT. Full variable domain (remainder filled in from reference TRBV19 and TRBJ2-2): DGGITQSPKYLFRKEGQNVTLSCEQNLNHDAMYWYRQDPGQGLRLIYYSQIVNDFQKGDIAEGYSVSREKKESFPLTVTSAQKNPTAFYLCASSMSGAGELFFGEGSRLTVL.

Turning to this clonotype: Being one base from a much bigger clone, this may be a read error. In DNA form, the CDR3 reads TGTGCCAGCAGCCCCCCCGGGTCTTCGGGGGATACGCAGTATTTT. The encoded protein is CASSPPGSSGDTQYF. The gene calls are TRBV7-6 and TRBJ2-3; D might be TRBD2 (5 bases). In germline, CDR1 is SGHVS, CDR2 FNYEAQ. The CDR3 length is 15 residues. The V and J ends lost 5 bases and 6 bases respectively, with 18 bases between them.

The V gene is TRBV29-1, the J gene TRBJ2-1, with D possibly matching TRBD2 (5 bases). The ends were cut back, 3 bases at V and 2 bases at J, with 8 bases in the middle. CDR1 is SQVTM, CDR2 ANQGSEA, per germline. CDR3 length: 13 residues. This CDR3 is CSVEKEAYNEQFF. DNA for the CDR3: TGCAGCGTTGAGAAGGAGGCCTACAATGAGCAGTTCTTC.

The chain has TRBV25-1 and TRBJ2-7; 10 bases match TRBD1. Unmatched junction bases numbered 11, after V lost 10 bases and J lost 5 bases. CDR3 size: 14 residues. From germline, CDR1 is MGHDK and CDR2 SYGVNS. The CDR3 is CATLPGQGSHEQYF. Here the CDR3 DNA reads TGTGCCACCCTTCCGGGACAGGGGAGTCACGAGCAGTACTTC.

The gene calls are TRBV5-1 and TRBJ2-1; D might be TRBD2 (5 bases). The CDR3 extends over 18 amino acids. V was shortened by 3 bases and J by 0 bases, with 19 bases between the two germline ends. CDR1 and CDR2 (germline): SGHRS, YFSETQ. CDR3 region: CASSYLPRGPSSYNEQFF. CDR3 coding DNA: TGCGCCAGCAGCTATCTACCCCGAGGGCCGAGCTCCTACAATGAGCAGTTCTTC.

The rearrangement joins TRBV7-8 to TRBJ2-3, with 10 bases fitting TRBD2. CDR3 length: 15 residues. V lost 1 base to trimming and J lost 3 bases; unmatched junction nucleotides: 1. The germline CDR1 and CDR2 sequences are SGHVS and FQNEAQ. The CDR3 DNA reads TGTGCCAGCAGCTTAGAAGCGGGGGGGACAGATACGCAGTATTTT. This gives the protein CASSLEAGGTDTQYF.

This clonotype occurred a few times. V and J are TRBV29-1 and TRBJ2-2, with D unclear. Germline V gene lookup returns CDR1 SQVTM and CDR2 ANQGSEA. V shed 7 bases and J shed 7 bases, with 16 bases lying between them. The CDR3 is 13 residues long. CDR3 protein: CSARTSTGGELFF. The CDR3 DNA reads as TGCAGCGCCCGGACCTCGACGGGCGGGGAGCTGTTTTTT.

This clonotype was found a few times. The chain is built from TRBV25-1 and TRBJ2-2, with 8 bases matching TRBD1. The CDR3 sequence is 17 residues long. Germline CDR1 is MGHDK and CDR2 is SYGVNS. The J segment lost 6 bases and the V segment lost 6 bases, leaving 15 bases of the junction unmatched. The CDR3 nucleotides read TGTGCCAGCAGGCTAGGACAGGGAAGTAGTGGTGCCGGGGAGCTGTTTTTT. Its translation is CASRLGQGSSGAGELFF.

The chain combines TRBV24-1 with TRBJ1-2, with 7 bases identical to TRBD1. V lost 7 bases to trimming and J lost 5 bases; unmatched junction nucleotides: 6. The CDR3 consists of 13 residues. Germline V gene lookup returns CDR1 KGHDR and CDR2 SFDVKD. The CDR3 spells CATRKTGMYGYTF. CDR3 nucleotides: TGTGCCACCAGAAAGACAGGGATGTATGGCTACACCTTC.

The V call is TRBV12-3 or TRBV12-4, the J call TRBJ1-1; D call uncertain. CDR3 length: 12 residues. V lost 2 bases and J lost 3, with 4 bases in between. This chain's CDR3 is CASSLRDTEAFF. CDR3 sequence (DNA): TGTGCCAGCAGTTTACGGGACACTGAAGCTTTCTTT.

This chain links TRBV4-1 with TRBJ1-2, with a tentative D call TRBD1 (6 bases). The CDR3 consists of 15 residues. Germline V gene lookup returns CDR1 MGHRA and CDR2 YSYEKL. Between the trimmed V and J ends, which lost 1 base and 6 bases, there was a span of 15 bases. CDR3 sequence: CASSQAAVGGDGYTF. Here the CDR3 DNA reads TGCGCCAGCAGCCAAGCCGCCGTGGGGGGCGATGGCTACACCTTC.

The chain couples TRBV5-1 to TRBJ2-5; TRBD2 agrees at 10 bases. The CDR3 has 15 residues. J lost 5 bases, V lost 4 bases, and 8 bases had no gene match. Germline-derived CDR1 and CDR2 are SGHRS and YFSETQ. The CDR3 DNA is TGCGCCAGCAGCGGAGCGGGGGGGCCACAGGAGACCCAGTACTTC. Its translation: CASSGAGGPQETQYF. Using reference TRBV5-1 and TRBJ2-5 for the parts outside the CDR3, the full variable domain is KAGVTQTPRYLIKTRGQQVTLSCSPISGHRSVSWYQQTPGQGLQFLFEYFSETQRNKGNFPGRFSGRQFSNSRSEMNVSTLELGDSALYLCASSGAGGPQETQYFGPGTRLLVL.

The table lists this clonotype with a few counts. This chain joins TRBV7-4 and TRBJ2-1, with TRBD2 as a possible D gene (5 bases). V dropped 5 bases and J dropped 4 bases, with 15 bases sitting between them. The CDR3 contains 15 residues. Germline-derived CDR1 and CDR2 are SGHVT and SQSDAQ. The CDR3 loop is CASSPEEVSYNEQFF. In nucleotides, the CDR3 is TGTGCCAGCAGCCCTGAGGAGGTGTCTTACAATGAGCAGTTCTTC.